The 22 T cell receptor beta chains in this list originate from one sample, sequenced in a study of vaccination and CD4 T cells after COVID-19. Cultured CD4+ T cells had their DNA profiled by the Oncomine TCR Beta short-read assay. TCRdb re-analysed the PCR reads in MiXCR, keeping a single row per CDR3 protein. The repertoire consists of 15,000 to 25,000 distinct CDR3 sequences, with around two fifths occurring once and the leading ten covering roughly 15%. The treatment is: roughly 11-day PBMC culture with coronavirus spike peptide pools or control peptides (ViraFEST assay). Their cognate antigens are unknown. The sample comprised cultured CD4+ T cells from blood. Receptor source: a human donor with COVID-19.

This clonotype was detected only once. This CDR3 reads CASSSGKGQGYLQYF. Written as DNA, the CDR3 is TGTGCCAGCAGCTCCGGGAAGGGACAGGGGTATTTGCAGTACTTC. The gene calls are TRBV7-2 and TRBJ2-7; the match to TRBD1 covers 10 bases. CDR3 length equals 15 residues. The germline CDR1 and CDR2 sequences are SGHTA and FQGNSA. V was pared by 4 bases and J by 9 bases, with 12 bases of the junction left unmatched.

The rearrangement uses TRBV10-3 and TRBJ1-1; 10 positions match TRBD1. Germline V lookup: CDR1 ENHRY, CDR2 SYGVKD. V gave up 0 bases and J gave up 6 bases; unmatched junction bases: 7. The CDR3 is 16 residues long. CDR3 sequence reads: CAISESSGTGVPEAFF. CDR3 coding DNA: TGTGCCATCAGTGAGTCCTCCGGGACAGGGGTCCCTGAAGCTTTCTTT.

This clonotype was found a few times. V gene TRBV6-2 or TRBV6-3 combines with J gene TRBJ1-2, with a weak D call TRBD1 (5 bases). Germline CDR1 and CDR2: MNHEY and SVGEGT. The CDR3 consists of 14 residues. The V end lost 7 bases, the J end lost 6 bases, and 18 bases lay between the germline ends. CDR3 protein: CASIEAGTANGYTF. The CDR3 nucleotides read TGTGCCAGCATCGAGGCCGGGACTGCAAATGGCTACACCTTC.

This clonotype was counted only a few times. The V call is TRBV10-1, the J call TRBJ1-3; no clear D. Germline CDR1 and CDR2: WNHNN and SYGVQD (reference sequence). This CDR3 has 14 residues. The V end was cut by 3 bases, the J end by 0 bases, with 6 bases between. CDR3 coding DNA: TGCGCCAGCAGTGAAGGCGGCTCTGGAAACACCATATATTTT. This gives the protein CASSEGGSGNTIYF.

The DNA of the CDR3 is TGTGCCAGCAGTTTTGGTGGGGAGACCCAGTACTTC. Translation gives CASSFGGETQYF. V usage is TRBV12-3 or TRBV12-4 and J usage is TRBJ2-5; D is undetermined. V lost 3 bases and J lost 5, with 7 bases in between. CDR3 length: 12 residues.

This chain links TRBV20-1 with TRBJ1-3; maybe TRBD1 (6 bases). The CDR3 contains 12 residues. Germline CDR1 DFQATT, CDR2 SNEGSKA (reference sequence). CDR3 sequence reads: CSPGDSGNTIYF. CDR3 nucleotides: TGCAGCCCAGGGGACTCTGGAAACACCATATATTTT.

The chain employs TRBV11-2 and TRBJ1-6; D remains unclear. The CDR3 runs 14 residues. The ends were cut back, 5 bases at V and 8 bases at J, with 13 bases in the middle. Germline V lookup: CDR1 SGHAT, CDR2 FQNNGV. The CDR3 sequence is CASSPRAADSPLHF. The CDR3 region has the DNA TGTGCCAGCAGCCCGCGGGCGGCGGATTCACCCCTCCACTTT.

This clonotype was found once. This rearrangement joins TRBV5-4 to TRBJ1-4; no clear D gene. Per germline, CDR1 SGHNT and CDR2 YYREEE (reference sequence). V lost 0 bases, J lost 6 bases, and 12 bases lay in between. The length of the CDR3 is 15 residues. The CDR3 sequence is CASSLAGPGDEKLFF. The DNA of the CDR3 is TGTGCCAGCAGCTTGGCGGGCCCCGGGGATGAAAAACTGTTTTTT. Supplemented by reference TRBV5-4 and TRBJ1-4, the full variable domain reads ETGVTQSPTHLIKTRGQQVTLRCSSQSGHNTVSWYQQALGQGPQFIFQYYREEENGRGNFPPRFSGLQFPNYSSELNVNALELDDSALYLCASSLAGPGDEKLFFGSGTQLSVL.

The rearrangement links TRBV12-3 or TRBV12-4 to TRBJ1-2, with D possibly matching TRBD1 (6 bases). This CDR3 comprises 14 residues. The V end was cut by 5 bases, the J end by 0 bases, with 10 bases between. Written as DNA, the CDR3 is TGTGCCAGCAGTGGCGACAGGCCTAACTATGGCTACACCTTC. As protein: CASSGDRPNYGYTF.

The chain is built from TRBV10-3 and TRBJ2-1; no clear D gene. The germline V and J ends were trimmed by 0 bases and 0 bases, with 12 bases remaining between them. This CDR3 is built from 17 residues. Germline CDR1 and CDR2: ENHRY and SYGVKD. CDR3: CAISESMGMSSYNEQFF. In nucleotides, the CDR3 is TGTGCCATCAGTGAGTCAATGGGGATGAGCTCCTACAATGAGCAGTTCTTC.

The gene calls are TRBV6-1 and TRBJ1-2; D call uncertain. Germline CDR1 is MNHNS and CDR2 is SASEGT. V lost 8 bases and J lost 7, with 17 bases in between. The CDR3 is made up of 13 amino acids. CDR3 nucleotides: TGTGCCAGCGAGGAGGGAGCGGGTCGTGGCTACACCTTC. Amino acids: CASEEGAGRGYTF.

The chain carries TRBV6-2 or TRBV6-3 and TRBJ2-7; D may be TRBD2 (5 bases). Trimming stripped 7 bases from V and 1 base from J, with 14 bases between. The germline gives CDR1 MNHEY, CDR2 SVGEGT. The CDR3 contains 14 residues. The CDR3: CASTLEGRSYEQYF. The CDR3 nucleotides are TGTGCCAGCACTCTGGAAGGGAGATCCTACGAGCAGTACTTC.

The V gene is TRBV20-1, the J gene TRBJ2-7; 9 nucleotides agree with TRBD1. Looked up from germline, CDR1 is DFQATT and CDR2 is SNEGSKA (reference sequence). V was pared by 6 bases and J by 1 base, with 7 bases of the junction left unmatched. This CDR3 has 14 amino acids. CDR3 sequence (DNA): TGCAGTGCGGGACAGGGTGGCAAGTCCTACGAGCAGTACTTC. Translating gives CSAGQGGKSYEQYF.

In this sample, this clonotype turned up a few times. The chain uses TRBV25-1 and TRBJ1-1; D ambiguous. In germline, CDR1 is MGHDK, CDR2 SYGVNS. The CDR3 runs 13 residues. V dropped 3 bases and J dropped 9 bases, with 14 bases sitting between them. The CDR3 sequence: CASSDNILLQAFF. The CDR3 coding sequence is TGTGCCAGCAGTGACAACATCCTTCTCCAAGCTTTCTTT.

This clonotype has more than one count but fewer than ten. Its ends do not fully match the called genes, so a read error is possible. The chain employs TRBV11-2 and TRBJ1-5, with a tentative D call TRBD1 (5 bases). The CDR3 length is 19 residues. Germline lookup yields CDR1 SGHAT and CDR2 FQNNGV. The DNA for the CDR3 is TGTGCCAGCAGCCTAGAGACAGAAGCCCCCGTGATGGGCAATCAGCCCCAGCATTTT. Amino acids: CASSLETEAPVMGNQPQHF.

The chain joins TRBV20-1 to TRBJ1-5, with D possibly matching TRBD1 (6 bases). V was trimmed by 5 bases and J by 7 bases, leaving 18 bases between them. CDR3 size: 14 residues. Germline V CDR1 and CDR2: DFQATT, SNEGSKA (reference sequence). The CDR3 spells CSAPFRGLGQPQHF. CDR3 sequence (DNA): TGCAGTGCTCCCTTTCGGGGGCTCGGCCAGCCCCAGCATTTT.

The gene calls are TRBV20-1 and TRBJ1-1; tentative D call: TRBD1 (6 bases). CDR3 length: 17 amino acids. The germline V and J ends were trimmed by 5 bases and 1 base, with 23 bases remaining between them. The germline CDR1 and CDR2 sequences are DFQATT and SNEGSKA (reference sequence). Here the CDR3 DNA reads TGCAGTGCTTCCTACTGGCCTGGGGGCAAGACGAACACTGAAGCTTTCTTT. Translated: CSASYWPGGKTNTEAFF.

This clonotype appeared a few times. The chain has TRBV20-1 and TRBJ1-3, with a possible D match to TRBD1 (6 bases). Germline lookup yields CDR1 DFQATT and CDR2 SNEGSKA (reference sequence). CDR3 length: 15 residues. Between the trimmed V and J ends, which lost 6 bases and 0 bases, there was a span of 15 bases. The CDR3 coding sequence is TGCAGTGCACGCGGACAGTGGGGCTCTGGAAACACCATATATTTT. This encodes CSARGQWGSGNTIYF.

The chain links TRBV20-1 to TRBJ1-2, with D possibly matching TRBD1 (5 bases). Germline lookup yields CDR1 DFQATT and CDR2 SNEGSKA (reference sequence). This CDR3 contains 15 residues. Trimming stripped 0 bases from V and 0 bases from J, with 11 bases between. CDR3 DNA: TGCAGTGCTAGAGAGGCAGGGTCTTCTAACTATGGCTACACCTTC. This encodes CSAREAGSSNYGYTF.

V usage is TRBV5-6 and J usage is TRBJ2-3; TRBD2 matches 9 bases. Germline CDR1 reads SGHDT; CDR2 reads YYEEEE. This CDR3 region has 19 residues. Losses at the gene ends were 2 bases for V and 4 bases for J; bases not matched to a gene: 17. The CDR3 region is CASSFGTSGGNAKSDTQYF. The CDR3 nucleotides read TGTGCCAGCAGCTTTGGGACAAGCGGGGGGAATGCCAAGTCAGATACGCAGTATTTT.

The chain joins TRBV6-5 to TRBJ2-5, with D possibly matching TRBD1 (6 bases). The ends were cut back, 2 bases at V and 5 bases at J, with 12 bases in the middle. The CDR3 is 14 amino acids. The V gene's germline CDR1 is MNHEY and CDR2 SVGAGI. DNA for the CDR3: TGTGCCAGCAGTTACCAGGGGCTGGTGGAGACCCAGTACTTC. Translated: CASSYQGLVETQYF.

This clonotype has just a few counts. V gene TRBV19 combines with J gene TRBJ1-2; tentative D call: TRBD1 (5 bases). With 1 base removed from V and 8 bases from J, the gap between germline ends came to 17 bases. In germline, CDR1 is LNHDA, CDR2 SQIVND (reference sequence). The CDR3 contains 15 residues. The CDR3 nucleotides read TGTGCCAGTAGTATAGTCCAGGGTAAACCTAGCGGCTACACCTTC. This sequence encodes CASSIVQGKPSGYTF.